The rows below give T cell receptor beta chains drawn from one sample of a study of T cell responses to AZD1222 COVID-19 vaccine. Produced via immunoSEQ multiplex PCR; TCRdb's table is partial and in-frame only. Found here are some 120,000 clones, roughly nine tenths of them singletons; the top ten hold 7.2%. The sequenced sample was peripheral blood, obtained on day 0 of AZD1222 vaccination. The receptors here all came from an adult in good health. Both conserved end residues are part of each CDR3. D genes are given only for firm matches. Rows give clone size only sometimes, using once, few, many, or a class for an expanded clone.

D	V	size	J	DNA	CDR3
.	TRBV11-2	.	TRBJ2-5	TGTGCCAGCAGCCATAATCCATCAGGGCAAGAGACCCAGTACTTC	CASSHNPSGQETQYF
.	TRBV29-1	.	TRBJ2-5	TGCAGCGGAGGGCCGGGGAGCGAGACCCAGTACTTC	CSGGPGSETQYF
.	TRBV27	.	TRBJ2-1	TGTGCCAGCAGTCTCTCTTGGCCGGGCAATGAGCAGTTCTTC	CASSLSWPGNEQFF
TRBD1	TRBV5-1	.	TRBJ1-2	TGCGCCAGCAGCCCCGGGACCGCAGGGGGCTATGGCTACACCTTC	CASSPGTAGGYGYTF
.	TRBV6-2/TRBV6-3	.	TRBJ2-1	TGTGCCAGCAGTCCACTCCCTGAGCAGTTCTTC	CASSPLPEQFF
TRBD2	TRBV28	.	TRBJ2-3	TGTGCCAGCAGTATCCTCAGCGGGGAGGGCCCGAAAGATACGCAGTATTTT	CASSILSGEGPKDTQYF
TRBD1	TRBV18	once	TRBJ1-1	TGTGCCAGCTCACGGACAGGGAACACTGAAGCTTTCTTT	CASSRTGNTEAFF
.	TRBV6-1	.	TRBJ2-3	TGTGCCAGCAGTGAATCCCCGGGGCGACGAACAGATACGCAGTATTTT	CASSESPGRRTDTQYF
.	TRBV5-1	.	TRBJ1-1	TGCGCCAGCAGCTTGGAGGGGGGAGGATTCACTGAAGCTTTCTTT	CASSLEGGGFTEAFF
.	TRBV5-1	.	TRBJ2-1	TGCGCCAGCCATCAGGGCGGCGGCTACAATGAGCAGTTCTTC	CASHQGGGYNEQFF
.	TRBV6-5	.	TRBJ1-1	TGTGCCAGCAGCGCTCCACAGAACACTGAAGCTTTCTTT	CASSAPQNTEAFF
TRBD2	TRBV29-1	.	TRBJ2-1	TGCAGCGTTATTAGCGGGGCGTCCTACAATGAGCAGTTCTTC	CSVISGASYNEQFF
TRBD1	TRBV7-9	.	TRBJ2-4	TGTGCCAGCAGCTTAGGGGACAGCAGCAAAAACATTCAGTACTTC	CASSLGDSSKNIQYF
TRBD1	TRBV19	.	TRBJ1-1	TGTGCCAGTAGTATCCGGACAGGGAACACTGAAGCTTTCTTT	CASSIRTGNTEAFF
.	TRBV5-1	.	TRBJ2-1	TGCGCCAGCAGCTTGGGGGGCGGAACGGGTATGTGGAATGAGCAGTTCTTC	CASSLGGGTGMWNEQFF
TRBD1	TRBV9	.	TRBJ1-6	TGTGCCAGCAGCGACAGGACAGGGTTTAATTCACCCCTCCACTTT	CASSDRTGFNSPLHF
.	TRBV24-1	.	TRBJ2-7	TGTGCCACCTCGGACAGCTACGAGCAGTACTTC	CATSDSYEQYF
.	TRBV10-1	.	TRBJ1-1	TGCGCCAGCAGTGAGTCGGGGCTCACTGAAGCTTTCTTT	CASSESGLTEAFF
.	TRBV5-1	.	TRBJ2-7	TGCGCCAGCAGCTTGAGGGGCAGCGGAGGGGGTTACGAGCAGTACTTC	CASSLRGSGGGYEQYF
TRBD1	TRBV7-8	.	TRBJ2-7	TGTGCCAGCAGCCCAGGGACAGGCCGAGCCTACGAGCAGTACTTC	CASSPGTGRAYEQYF
.	TRBV2	few	TRBJ1-3	TGTGCCAGCTTCAGGGGCAGTCACTCTGGAAACACCATATATTTT	CASFRGSHSGNTIYF
TRBD1	TRBV5-1	.	TRBJ1-1	TGCGCCAGCAGCTTGGAAGGGGGCAACACTGAAGCTTTCTTT	CASSLEGGNTEAFF
TRBD1	TRBV13	.	TRBJ2-1	TGTGCCAGCAGCTCCCTCGGGACAGGGCTCGTCAATGAGCAGTTCTTC	CASSSLGTGLVNEQFF
.	TRBV5-1	.	TRBJ2-3	TGCGCCAGCAGCTTCGGAGCGGATACGCAGTATTTT	CASSFGADTQYF
.	TRBV28	.	TRBJ2-7	TGTGCCAGCACCGCGTGGGGAACAGGGATCCACGAGCAGTACTTC	CASTAWGTGIHEQYF
.	TRBV2	.	TRBJ2-1	TGTGCCAGCACCTCGGCAGGGGTTAATGAGCAGTTCTTC	CASTSAGVNEQFF
.	TRBV5-1	once	TRBJ2-1	TGCGCCAGCAGAGGGGATGGTGTCTCCTACAATGAGCAGTTCTTC	CASRGDGVSYNEQFF
.	TRBV6-2/TRBV6-3	.	TRBJ2-3	TGTGCCAGCAGCCTCGGGGGCACAGATACGCAGTATTTT	CASSLGGTDTQYF
.	TRBV3-1/TRBV3-2	.	TRBJ2-7	TGTGCCAGCAGCCAAGGCAGGGACTCCTACGAGCAGTACTTC	CASSQGRDSYEQYF
TRBD1	TRBV24-1	.	TRBJ1-5	TGTGCCACCAGTGAAGGAGACAGGGGAAGCAATCAGCCCCAGCATTTT	CATSEGDRGSNQPQHF
TRBD1	TRBV5-1	.	TRBJ2-1	TGCGCCAGCAGCTCTCAGGGGGCAAACTACAATGAGCAGTTCTTC	CASSSQGANYNEQFF
.	TRBV7-2	.	TRBJ2-5	TGTGCCAGCAGCCCGGGGGCGGGGGCGCGGGTAGAGACCCAGTACTTC	CASSPGAGARVETQYF
TRBD1	TRBV19	.	TRBJ1-2	TGTGCCAGTAGCCGTCCCGGGACAGGGGTAGGCTACACCTTC	CASSRPGTGVGYTF